This TCR beta chain was sequenced during a study of graft-versus-host responses after intestinal transplantation. V shed 0 bases and J shed 6 bases, with 9 bases lying between them. CDR1 and CDR2 from the germline V gene are SGHVS and FNYEAQ. The CDR3 contains 14 residues. The table came from immunoSEQ multiplex PCR; TCRdb's copy has only in-frame clones and leaves some out. The data show 80,000 to 100,000 clones, with 80% to 95% seen just once and approximately 0.18% held by the top ten. To note about this clone: No antigen is known for it.

Material: unstimulated CD4+ T cells sorted from spleen or lymph node cells, obtained before intestinal transplant. The chain links TRBV7-6 to TRBJ2-1; D not resolved. The clonotype was recovered from a human donor who received an intestinal transplant. CDR3 nucleotide sequence: TGTGCCAGCAGCTTAGCGCACAGCACCAATGAGCAGTTCTTC. Amino acid sequence: CASSLAHSTNEQFF.